This T cell receptor (beta chain) was retrieved from a study of tumor-infiltrating lymphocytes in primary liver carcinoma. As regards this clonotype: The antigen remains unidentified.

Taking about 18-32 mg of unsorted bulk tissue, the authors co-extracted RNA and DNA. TCR beta cDNA was prepared out of about 530 ng total RNA by means of a constant-region primer. Sequencing libraries for TCR beta derived from three nested multiplex PCR rounds that used slightly modified ARM-PCR. With TRBV1-TRBV30 forward primers and a C-beta reverse primer, the first two PCR rounds were run for about 10 cycles each. TCRdb reprocessed the multiplex PCR reads via MiXCR and lists one record per CDR3 protein. There are roughly 49,000 distinct CDR3 sequences in the sample; less than 85% occur only once, and over 25% lies in the top ten. Between the trimmed V and J ends, which lost 1 base and 9 bases, there was a span of 16 bases. The CDR3 length is 16 residues. Looked up from germline, CDR1 is SGHAT and CDR2 is FQNNGV. General study points: Tumor top-250-clone fraction significantly exceeded that of blood (p = 0.039). Tumor region pairs shared more overlap than did tumor-adjacent and tumor-blood pairs.

Source material: liver tumor tissue from sampling region 5. The subset was: tumor region T5, tumor centre. The TCR originated in a man aged 35 to 55 with primary liver carcinoma and hepatitis B virus infection. This sequence joins TRBV11-2 and TRBJ1-6; a weak D match, TRBD1 (5 bases). The CDR3 loop reads CASSLGDSEEGSPLHF. The DNA of the CDR3 is TGTGCCAGCAGCTTAGGGGACTCTGAAGAGGGTTCACCCCTCCACTTT.